Shown below are 16 T cell receptor beta chains from a single sample sequenced in a study of T cell changes during pregnancy in multiple sclerosis (dated 2019 in TCRdb). Library preparation used the immunoSEQ multiplex PCR assay. Drawn from immuneACCESS, this table holds only the in-frame rearrangements with V and J called that TCRdb kept. Clones are partly lost; checked studies trace under half to an unresolved V gene and leave the rest unexplained. The sample table records fewer than 15,000 clones; 88% of these occur just once. The ten largest clones represent 8% to 9% of the sample. This specimen consisted of CD8+ T cells from peripheral blood mononuclear cells, obtained in the first trimester of pregnancy. The receptor source for this set is a female donor with multiple sclerosis, enrolled in a pregnancy study.

V and J are TRBV10-3 and TRBJ2-7; a weak D match, TRBD2 (7 bases). Per germline, CDR1 ENHRY and CDR2 SYGVKD. The CDR3 runs 14 residues. Trimming took off 4 bases at V and 2 bases at J, with 12 bases between the two ends. CDR3 loop: CAISGAGATYEQYF. In nucleotides, the CDR3 is TGTGCCATCAGTGGGGCGGGGGCCACCTACGAGCAGTACTTC.

V is TRBV7-2 and J is TRBJ2-1; D might be TRBD2 (6 bases). The CDR3 sequence is 16 residues long. In germline, CDR1 is SGHTA, CDR2 FQGNSA. V shed 5 bases and J shed 5 bases, with 19 bases lying between them. CDR3 DNA sequence: TGTGCCAGCAGCCCGCCCCGGGACTCCTTACACAATGAGCAGTTCTTC. Its protein is CASSPPRDSLHNEQFF. The whole variable domain, filled in from reference TRBV7-2 and TRBJ2-1, reads GAGVSQSPSNKVTEKGKDVELRCDPISGHTALYWYRQSLGQGLEFLIYFQGNSAPDKSGLPSDRFSAERTGGSVSTLTIQRTQQEDSAVYLCASSPPRDSLHNEQFFGPGTRLTVL.

The chain recombines TRBV30 with TRBJ1-1; D unresolved. The V gene's germline CDR1 is GTSNPN and CDR2 SVGIG (reference sequence). The CDR3 is made up of 10 amino acids. V lost 4 bases and J 7 bases, leaving 7 bases between the germline ends. CDR3 residues: CAWTEIEAFF. The DNA of the CDR3 is TGTGCCTGGACGGAGATTGAAGCTTTCTTT.

V gene TRBV6-4 combines with J gene TRBJ2-2; 7 bases are shared with TRBD2. The CDR3 is 14 residues long. V trimming: 4 bases; J trimming: 4 bases; junction bases outside the gene matches: 3. CDR1 is MRHNA and CDR2 is SNTAGT in the germline V gene. The CDR3 DNA reads as TGTGCCAGCAGTGCGGGGGGTGGCACCGGGGAGCTGTTTTTT. Translation: CASSAGGGTGELFF.

The chain combines TRBV5-4 with TRBJ2-1; possibly TRBD2 for D (6 bases). This CDR3 spans 13 amino acids. Trimming removed 4 bases at V and 3 bases at J, with 8 bases between. Germline V CDR1 and CDR2: SGHNT, YYREEE (reference sequence). CDR3 amino acids: CASSPGLYNEQFF. In DNA, the CDR3 is TGTGCCAGCAGCCCGGGACTCTACAATGAGCAGTTCTTC.

The chain links TRBV2 to TRBJ2-3, with D uncertain. With 8 bases removed from V and 0 bases from J, the gap between germline ends came to 12 bases. The CDR3 extends over 14 amino acids. Germline CDR1 reads SNHLY; CDR2 reads FYNNEI. CDR3 amino acids: CASEAVTSTDTQYF. The CDR3 region has the DNA TGTGCCAGCGAGGCAGTTACAAGCACAGATACGCAGTATTTT.

The V call is TRBV9, the J call TRBJ2-1, with 11 bases lining up with TRBD2. The CDR3 loop spans 17 amino acids. J lost 6 bases, V lost 4 bases, and 12 bases had no gene match. Germline V CDR1 and CDR2: SGDLS, YYNGEE. The CDR3 sequence: CASSPASTSGVRNEQFF. CDR3 in DNA: TGTGCCAGCAGCCCTGCCTCGACTAGCGGGGTTCGCAATGAGCAGTTCTTC.

In DNA, the CDR3 is TGTGCCAGCAGCTTGGGGGCCACAGGGGTAAATTCACCCCTCCACTTT. Translation gives CASSLGATGVNSPLHF. V is TRBV5-6 and J is TRBJ1-6; 7 bases map to TRBD1. The CDR3 consists of 16 residues. V was clipped by 0 bases and J by 7 bases; unmatched bases: 7. From germline, CDR1 is SGHDT and CDR2 YYEEEE.

This chain uses TRBV4-1 with TRBJ1-1, with TRBD1 matching over 9 bases. Germline V gene data show CDR1 as MGHRA and CDR2 as YSYEKL. There are 15 residues in the CDR3. J lost 5 bases, V lost 5 bases, and 9 bases had no gene match. CDR3 nucleotides: TGCGCCAGCAGCTACGGGGGACAGGGAGGTACTGAAGCTTTCTTT. It yields the protein CASSYGGQGGTEAFF.

The rearrangement links TRBV5-4 to TRBJ2-3; no clear D. Germline lookup yields CDR1 SGHNT and CDR2 YYREEE (reference sequence). V was shortened by 0 bases and J by 0 bases, with 11 bases between the two germline ends. The CDR3 has 16 residues. The CDR3 protein is CASSLAEDTSTDTQYF. DNA of the CDR3: TGTGCCAGCAGCTTGGCCGAGGATACCAGCACAGATACGCAGTATTTT. The whole variable domain, filled in from reference TRBV5-4 and TRBJ2-3, reads ETGVTQSPTHLIKTRGQQVTLRCSSQSGHNTVSWYQQALGQGPQFIFQYYREEENGRGNFPPRFSGLQFPNYSSELNVNALELDDSALYLCASSLAEDTSTDTQYFGPGTRLTVL.

The chain has TRBV27 and TRBJ1-4, with D possibly TRBD1 on 5 matching bases. Trimming removed 8 bases from V and 2 bases from J, with 18 bases in between. From germline, CDR1 is MNHEY and CDR2 SMNVEV (reference sequence). The CDR3 has 16 residues. CDR3 in amino acids: CASSLYSGGTNEKLFF. The CDR3 nucleotides read TGTGCCAGCTCCCTTTATAGCGGGGGGACTAATGAAAAACTGTTTTTT. Looking up the rest from reference TRBV27 and TRBJ1-4 gives the full variable domain: EAQVTQNPRYLITVTGKKLTVTCSQNMNHEYMSWYRQDPGLGLRQIYYSMNVEVTDKGDVPEGYKVSRKEKRNFPLILESPSPNQTSLYFCASSLYSGGTNEKLFFGSGTQLSVL.

V gene TRBV27 combines with J gene TRBJ2-3, with D uncertain. The germline V gene encodes CDR1 MNHEY and CDR2 SMNVEV (reference sequence). This CDR3 is built from 14 residues. V was shortened by 3 bases and J by 4 bases, with 11 bases between the two germline ends. CDR3 nucleotide sequence: TGTGCCAGCAGTTTGTTGGGCGCCGCAGATACGCAGTATTTT. Amino acid sequence: CASSLLGAADTQYF.

There are a few counts of this clone. This chain uses TRBV2 with TRBJ2-7; a weak D match, TRBD2 (6 bases). Trimming cost V 2 bases and J 0 bases, with 17 bases left between them. Germline loops: CDR1 SNHLY, CDR2 FYNNEI. The CDR3 consists of 17 residues. The chain's CDR3 is CASSEWRVAGTSYEQYF. Written as DNA, the CDR3 is TGTGCCAGCAGTGAATGGAGGGTGGCGGGGACCTCCTACGAGCAGTACTTC.

V usage is TRBV16 and J usage is TRBJ1-3; D is undetermined. The V gene lost 1 base and the J gene lost 8 bases, with 18 bases spanning the gap. The CDR3 length is 16 residues. CDR1 is KGHSY and CDR2 is FQNENV in the germline V gene. The CDR3 region has the DNA TGTGCCAGCAGCCAATTAGGTGGATCGGGAGGAGACACCATATATTTT. Translating it yields CASSQLGGSGGDTIYF.

The chain recombines TRBV6-1 with TRBJ2-5; 15 nucleotides agree with TRBD2. Per the germline V gene, CDR1 is MNHNS and CDR2 is SASEGT. The CDR3 runs to 15 residues. The trim removed 4 bases at V and 4 bases at J, leaving 1 base unmatched. The CDR3 spells CASSGTSGGAETQYF. Written as DNA, the CDR3 is TGTGCCAGCAGTGGGACTAGCGGGGGGGCAGAGACCCAGTACTTC.

The chain joins TRBV19 to TRBJ2-2; maybe TRBD2 (6 bases). Trimming left V 3 bases short and J 7 bases short, with 12 bases between. Per germline, CDR1 LNHDA and CDR2 SQIVND (reference sequence). This CDR3 is built from 14 residues. The DNA for the CDR3 is TGTGCCAGTAGTATCGGAGGGACTGGCGGGGAGCTGTTTTTT. Residues: CASSIGGTGGELFF.